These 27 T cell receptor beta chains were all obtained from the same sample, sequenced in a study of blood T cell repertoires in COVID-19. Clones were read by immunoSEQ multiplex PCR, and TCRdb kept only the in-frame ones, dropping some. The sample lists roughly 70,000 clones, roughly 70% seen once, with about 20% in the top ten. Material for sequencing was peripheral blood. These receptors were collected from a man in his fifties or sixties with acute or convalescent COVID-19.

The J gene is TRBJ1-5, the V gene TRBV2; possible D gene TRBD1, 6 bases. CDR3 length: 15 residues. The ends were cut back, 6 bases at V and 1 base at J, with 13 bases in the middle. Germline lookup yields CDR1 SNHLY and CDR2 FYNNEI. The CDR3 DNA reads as TGTGCCAGCAGCGCCGGGACAATGAGCAATCAGCCCCAGCATTTT. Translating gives CASSAGTMSNQPQHF. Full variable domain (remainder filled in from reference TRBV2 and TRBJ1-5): EPEVTQTPSHQVTQMGQEVILRCVPISNHLYFYWYRQILGQKVEFLVSFYNNEISEKSEIFDDQFSVERPDGSNFTLKIRSTKLEDSAMYFCASSAGTMSNQPQHFGDGTRLSIL.

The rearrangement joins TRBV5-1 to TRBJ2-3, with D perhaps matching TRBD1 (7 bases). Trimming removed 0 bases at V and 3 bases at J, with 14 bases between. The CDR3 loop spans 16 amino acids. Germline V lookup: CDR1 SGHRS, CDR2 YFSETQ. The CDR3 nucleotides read TGCGCCAGCAGCTTGGTCAGGGGGGCCCGGACAGATACGCAGTATTTT. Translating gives CASSLVRGARTDTQYF.

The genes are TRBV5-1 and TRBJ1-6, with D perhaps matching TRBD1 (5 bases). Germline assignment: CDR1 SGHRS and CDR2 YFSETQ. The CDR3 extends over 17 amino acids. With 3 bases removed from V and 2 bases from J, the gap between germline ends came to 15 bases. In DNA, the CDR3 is TGCGCCAGCAGCTCAACGACGGGGGTTGCCTATAATTCACCCCTCCACTTT. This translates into CASSSTTGVAYNSPLHF.

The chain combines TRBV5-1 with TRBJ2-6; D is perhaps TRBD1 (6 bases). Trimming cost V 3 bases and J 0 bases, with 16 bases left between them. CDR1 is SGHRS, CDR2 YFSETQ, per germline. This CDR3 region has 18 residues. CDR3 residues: CASSSYDDRYSGANVLTF. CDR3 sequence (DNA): TGCGCCAGCAGCTCCTACGATGACAGGTACTCTGGGGCCAACGTCCTGACTTTC.

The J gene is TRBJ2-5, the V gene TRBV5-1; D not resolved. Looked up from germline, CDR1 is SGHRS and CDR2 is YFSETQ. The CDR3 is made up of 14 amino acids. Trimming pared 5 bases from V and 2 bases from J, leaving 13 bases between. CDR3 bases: TGCGCCAGCAGACCCCGACTGGTTCAAGAGACCCAGTACTTC. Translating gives CASRPRLVQETQYF.

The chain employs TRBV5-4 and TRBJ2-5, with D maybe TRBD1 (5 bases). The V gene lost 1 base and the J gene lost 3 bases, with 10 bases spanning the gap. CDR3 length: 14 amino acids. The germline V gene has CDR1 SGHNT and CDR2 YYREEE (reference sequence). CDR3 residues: CASSLKWGEETQYF. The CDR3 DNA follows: TGTGCCAGCAGCTTGAAGTGGGGCGAAGAGACCCAGTACTTC. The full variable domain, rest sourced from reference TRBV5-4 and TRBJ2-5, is ETGVTQSPTHLIKTRGQQVTLRCSSQSGHNTVSWYQQALGQGPQFIFQYYREEENGRGNFPPRFSGLQFPNYSSELNVNALELDDSALYLCASSLKWGEETQYFGPGTRLLVL.

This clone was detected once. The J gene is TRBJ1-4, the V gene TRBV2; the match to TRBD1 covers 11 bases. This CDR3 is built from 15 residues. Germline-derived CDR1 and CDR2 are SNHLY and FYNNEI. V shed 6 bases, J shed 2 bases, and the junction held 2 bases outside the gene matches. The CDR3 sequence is CASRRTGGTNEKLFF. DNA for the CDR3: TGTGCCAGCAGACGGACAGGGGGCACTAATGAAAAACTGTTTTTT.

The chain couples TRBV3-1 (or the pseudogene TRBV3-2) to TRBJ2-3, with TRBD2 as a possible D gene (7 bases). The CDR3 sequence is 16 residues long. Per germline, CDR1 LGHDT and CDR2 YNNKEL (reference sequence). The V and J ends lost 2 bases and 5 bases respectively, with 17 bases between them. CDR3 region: CASSQNIGGREDTQYF. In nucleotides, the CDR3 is TGTGCCAGCAGCCAAAATATCGGGGGGCGGGAAGATACGCAGTATTTT.

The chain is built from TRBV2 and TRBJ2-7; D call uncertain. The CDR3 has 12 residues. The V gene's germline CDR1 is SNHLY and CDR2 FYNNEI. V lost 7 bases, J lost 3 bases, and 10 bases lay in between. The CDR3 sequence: CASKSGGYEQYF. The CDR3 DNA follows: TGTGCCAGCAAGTCAGGTGGCTACGAGCAGTACTTC.

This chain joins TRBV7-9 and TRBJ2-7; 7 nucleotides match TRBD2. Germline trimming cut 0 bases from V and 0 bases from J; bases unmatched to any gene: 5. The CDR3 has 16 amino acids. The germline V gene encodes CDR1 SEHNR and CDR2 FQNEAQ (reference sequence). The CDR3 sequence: CASSLASGILSYEQYV. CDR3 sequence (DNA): TGTGCCAGCAGCTTAGCGAGCGGGATCCTCTCCTACGAGCAGTACGTC.

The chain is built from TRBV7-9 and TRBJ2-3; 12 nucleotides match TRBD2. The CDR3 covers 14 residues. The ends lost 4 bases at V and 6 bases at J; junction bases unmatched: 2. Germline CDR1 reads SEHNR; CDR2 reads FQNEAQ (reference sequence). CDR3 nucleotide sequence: TGTGCCAGCAGCTCCGGGACTAGCGGGGATACGCAGTATTTT. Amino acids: CASSSGTSGDTQYF.

Here the CDR3 DNA reads TGTGCCAGCAGCTCTAGACTACAGAAGGCGAACACTGAAGCTTTCTTT. This sequence encodes CASSSRLQKANTEAFF. The rearrangement links TRBV11-1 to TRBJ1-1, with no clear D. V lost 4 bases, J lost 1 base, and 16 bases lay in between. Germline CDR1 reads SGHAT; CDR2 reads FQDESV (reference sequence). This CDR3 is 16 amino acids long.

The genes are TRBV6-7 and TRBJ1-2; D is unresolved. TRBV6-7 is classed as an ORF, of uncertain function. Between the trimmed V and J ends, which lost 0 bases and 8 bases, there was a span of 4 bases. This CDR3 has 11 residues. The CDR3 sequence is CASSYSRGYTF. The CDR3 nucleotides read TGTGCCAGCAGTTACTCGAGGGGCTACACCTTC.

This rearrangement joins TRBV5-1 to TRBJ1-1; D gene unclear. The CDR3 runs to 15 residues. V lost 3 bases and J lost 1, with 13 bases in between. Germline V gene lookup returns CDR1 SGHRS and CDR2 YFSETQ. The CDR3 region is CASSSLSGPNTEAFF. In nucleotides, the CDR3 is TGCGCCAGCAGCTCCCTCAGTGGGCCGAACACTGAAGCTTTCTTT.

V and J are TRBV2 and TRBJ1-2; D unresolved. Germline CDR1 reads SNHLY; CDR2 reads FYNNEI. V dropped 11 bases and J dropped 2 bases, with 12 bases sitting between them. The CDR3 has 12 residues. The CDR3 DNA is TGTGCCGGACTCCCGGGGAACTATGGCTACACCTTC. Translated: CAGLPGNYGYTF.

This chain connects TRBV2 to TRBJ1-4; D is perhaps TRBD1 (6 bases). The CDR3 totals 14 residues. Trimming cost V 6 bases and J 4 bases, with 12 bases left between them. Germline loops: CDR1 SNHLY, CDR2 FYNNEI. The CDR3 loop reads CASSSDRINEKLFF. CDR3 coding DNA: TGTGCCAGCAGCTCGGACAGAATTAATGAAAAACTGTTTTTT.

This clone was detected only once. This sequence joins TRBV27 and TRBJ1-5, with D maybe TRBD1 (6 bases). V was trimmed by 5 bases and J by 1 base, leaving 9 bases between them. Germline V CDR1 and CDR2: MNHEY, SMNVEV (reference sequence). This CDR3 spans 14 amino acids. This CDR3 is CASSLQGSNQPQHF. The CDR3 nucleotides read TGTGCCAGCAGTCTGCAGGGGAGCAATCAGCCCCAGCATTTT.

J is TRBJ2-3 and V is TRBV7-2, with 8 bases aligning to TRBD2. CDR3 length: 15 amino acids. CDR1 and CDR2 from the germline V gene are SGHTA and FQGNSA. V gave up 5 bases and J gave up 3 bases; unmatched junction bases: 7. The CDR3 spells CASSPERERTDTQYF. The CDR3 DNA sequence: TGTGCCAGCAGCCCCGAGCGGGAGAGGACAGATACGCAGTATTTT.

The chain's CDR3 is CASSLALTSGSTGELFF. The DNA of the CDR3 is TGTGCCAGCAGCTTAGCGCTAACTAGCGGGAGCACCGGGGAGCTGTTTTTT. This rearrangement joins TRBV7-2 to TRBJ2-2, with 11 bases matching TRBD2. Germline V lookup: CDR1 SGHTA, CDR2 FQGNSA. This CDR3 comprises 17 residues. The V and J ends lost 0 bases and 4 bases, in that order; junction bases with no gene match: 4.

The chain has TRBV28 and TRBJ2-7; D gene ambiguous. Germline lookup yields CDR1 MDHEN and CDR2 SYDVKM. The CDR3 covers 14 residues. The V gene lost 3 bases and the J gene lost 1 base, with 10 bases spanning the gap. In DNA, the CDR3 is TGTGCCAGCAGTTTGGTGCCAGGTTCCTACGAGCAGTACTTC. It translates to CASSLVPGSYEQYF.

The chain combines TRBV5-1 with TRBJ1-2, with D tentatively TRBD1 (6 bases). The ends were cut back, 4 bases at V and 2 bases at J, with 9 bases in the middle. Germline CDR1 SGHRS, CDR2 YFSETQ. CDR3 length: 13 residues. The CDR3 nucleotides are TGCGCCAGCAGCCCTGGACAGAACTATGGCTACACCTTC. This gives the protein CASSPGQNYGYTF.

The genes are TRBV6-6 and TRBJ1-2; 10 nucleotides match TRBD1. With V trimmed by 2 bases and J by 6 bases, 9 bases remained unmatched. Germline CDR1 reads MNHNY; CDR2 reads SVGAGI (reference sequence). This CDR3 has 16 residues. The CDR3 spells CASSYDLTGGLNGYTF. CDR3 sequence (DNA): TGTGCCAGCAGTTACGACCTGACAGGGGGCTTAAATGGCTACACCTTC.

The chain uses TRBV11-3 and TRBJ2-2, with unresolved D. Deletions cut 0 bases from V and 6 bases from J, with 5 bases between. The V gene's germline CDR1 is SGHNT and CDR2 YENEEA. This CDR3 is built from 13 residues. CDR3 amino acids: CASSLESPGELFF. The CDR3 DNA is TGTGCCAGCAGCTTAGAATCTCCCGGGGAGCTGTTTTTT.

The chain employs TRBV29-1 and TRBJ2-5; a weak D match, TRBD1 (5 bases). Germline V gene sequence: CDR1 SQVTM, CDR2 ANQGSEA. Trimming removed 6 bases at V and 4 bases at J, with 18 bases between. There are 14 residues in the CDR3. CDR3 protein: CSVKGVGSRETQYF. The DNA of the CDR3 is TGCAGCGTAAAAGGGGTGGGGTCCCGAGAGACCCAGTACTTC.

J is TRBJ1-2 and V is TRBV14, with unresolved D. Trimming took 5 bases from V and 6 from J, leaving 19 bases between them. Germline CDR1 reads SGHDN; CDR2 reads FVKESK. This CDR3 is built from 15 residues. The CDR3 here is CASSGSNSWVDGYTF. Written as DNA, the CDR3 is TGTGCCAGCAGCGGGTCGAACAGTTGGGTAGATGGCTACACCTTC. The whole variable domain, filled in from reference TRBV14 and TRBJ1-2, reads EAGVTQFPSHSVIEKGQTVTLRCDPISGHDNLYWYRRVMGKEIKFLLHFVKESKQDESGMPNNRFLAERTGGTYSTLKVQPAELEDSGVYFCASSGSNSWVDGYTFGSGTRLTVV.

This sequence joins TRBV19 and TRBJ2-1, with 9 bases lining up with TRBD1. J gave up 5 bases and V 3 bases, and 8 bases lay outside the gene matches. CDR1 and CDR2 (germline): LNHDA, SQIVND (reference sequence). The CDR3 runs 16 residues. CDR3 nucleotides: TGTGCCAGTAGTATTGAGACCGGGACAGGGAACAATGAGCAGTTCTTC. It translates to CASSIETGTGNNEQFF.

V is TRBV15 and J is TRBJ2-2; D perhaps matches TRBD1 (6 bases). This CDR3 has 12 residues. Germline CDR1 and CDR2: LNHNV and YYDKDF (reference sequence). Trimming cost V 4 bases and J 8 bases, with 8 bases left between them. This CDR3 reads CATSTRGGELFF. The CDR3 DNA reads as TGTGCCACCAGCACAAGGGGGGGGGAGCTGTTTTTT.